Presented here are 16 T cell receptor beta chains from one specimen sequenced in a study of T cells in Graves' hyperthyroidism and ophthalmopathy. The investigators amplified TCR beta CDR3 regions from RNA transcripts. HTBI primers were used for first-round RT-PCR of the TCR CDR3. TCRdb called the multiplex PCR reads again in MiXCR, with one record for every CDR3 protein. Among nearly 600,000 distinct CDR3 sequences listed, 12% to 15% were seen once. The source material was blood. The receptors were sampled from a woman under 30 with Graves' ophthalmopathy.

This clonotype was observed a handful of times. The chain is built from TRBV6-1 and TRBJ2-5, with unresolved D. CDR3 length: 13 amino acids. In germline, CDR1 is MNHNS, CDR2 SASEGT. V was cut by 8 bases and J by 1 base, with 11 bases left in between. The CDR3 region has the DNA TGTGCCAGCCAGCCGCGGACCCAAGAGACCCAGTACTTC. Encoded protein: CASQPRTQETQYF.

This clonotype has just a few counts. The chain links TRBV19 to TRBJ2-1; 7 nucleotides align to TRBD2. The trim removed 7 bases at V and 12 bases at J, leaving 18 bases unmatched. The CDR3 consists of 15 residues. Germline loops: CDR1 LNHDA, CDR2 SQIVND (reference sequence). The chain's CDR3 is CASTSSIGEPGGQFF. In DNA, the CDR3 is TGTGCCAGTACCTCATCGATTGGGGAACCGGGGGGGCAGTTCTTC.

This clonotype was seen repeatedly, ten times or more. V is TRBV12-3 or TRBV12-4 and J is TRBJ1-1; a possible D gene is TRBD1 (6 bases). CDR3 length: 15 amino acids. V was shortened by 6 bases and J by 4 bases, with 18 bases between the two germline ends. CDR3 protein: CASRQGTSVGTEAFF. The CDR3 DNA sequence: TGTGCCAGCAGACAGGGTACCTCGGTGGGCACTGAAGCTTTCTTT.

This clonotype was detected a few times. The V and J genes are TRBV27 and TRBJ2-3; D is perhaps TRBD2 (6 bases). Germline CDR1 is MNHEY and CDR2 is SMNVEV (reference sequence). Deletions cut 3 bases from V and 13 bases from J, with 17 bases between. There are 13 residues in the CDR3. The CDR3 DNA is TGTGCCAGCAGTTTCCGCCGGGAGAGTCCGAAGTATTTT. This translates into CASSFRRESPKYF.

The rearrangement joins TRBV30 to TRBJ2-7; D possibly corresponds to TRBD2 (7 bases). The ends were cut back, 0 bases at V and 3 bases at J, with 12 bases in the middle. The CDR3 is made up of 14 amino acids. Germline V gene lookup returns CDR1 GTSNPN and CDR2 SVGIG (reference sequence). The CDR3: CAWSVGGASYEQYF. The CDR3 DNA is TGTGCCTGGAGTGTAGGGGGGGCCAGCTACGAGCAGTACTTC.

This clonotype was counted ten times or more. J is TRBJ2-7 and V is TRBV28, with TRBD2 identical over 9 bases. V shed 6 bases, J shed 0 bases, and the junction held 6 bases outside the gene matches. CDR3 length equals 15 residues. The V gene's germline CDR1 is MDHEN and CDR2 SYDVKM. The CDR3 DNA reads as TGTGCCAGCAGCCGTACTAGCGGGTTCTCCTACGAGCAGTACTTC. Translation gives CASSRTSGFSYEQYF.

This clonotype was picked up many times. This sequence joins TRBV4-2 and TRBJ2-3, with unresolved D. V lost 1 base, J lost 5 bases, and 4 bases lay in between. Germline loops: CDR1 LGHNA, CDR2 YNFKEQ. This CDR3 spans 12 amino acids. The CDR3: CASSQGEDTQYF. The CDR3, as DNA: TGTGCCAGCAGCCAAGGTGAAGATACGCAGTATTTT.

This clonotype was seen a handful of times. The chain combines TRBV5-8 with TRBJ1-2; 7 bases are a match to TRBD1. Germline CDR1 reads SGHTS; CDR2 reads YDEGEE. J lost 5 bases, V lost 4 bases, and 11 bases had no gene match. CDR3 length: 15 residues. CDR3 sequence reads: CASSRRMDRLYGYTF. The CDR3 DNA reads TGTGCCAGCAGCCGGAGAATGGACAGGTTGTATGGCTACACCTTC. The full variable domain, in which reference TRBV5-8 and TRBJ1-2 provide the parts outside the CDR3, is EAGVTQSPTHLIKTRGQQATLRCSPISGHTSVYWYQQALGLGLQFLLWYDEGEERNRGNFPPRFSGRQFPNYSSELNVNALELEDSALYLCASSRRMDRLYGYTFGSGTRLTVV.

This clonotype was recorded at least ten times. This chain links TRBV7-3 with TRBJ1-1; the match to TRBD1 covers 7 bases. The V gene end was trimmed by 6 bases and the J gene end by 3 bases; junction bases not matched to a gene: 4. Germline loops: CDR1 SGHTA, CDR2 FQGTGA. The CDR3 has 13 amino acids. For the CDR3, the DNA is TGTGCCAGCAGTCAGGGGGAGGACACTGAAGCTTTCTTT. Encoded protein: CASSQGEDTEAFF. Complete variable domain (other parts from reference TRBV7-3 and TRBJ1-1): GAGVSQTPSNKVTEKGKYVELRCDPISGHTALYWYRQSLGQGPEFLIYFQGTGAADDSGLPNDRFFAVRPEGSVSTLKIQRTERGDSAVYLCASSQGEDTEAFFGQGTRLTVV.

This clonotype was recorded many times. The chain uses TRBV6-2 or TRBV6-3 and TRBJ2-5; D possibly matches TRBD1 or TRBD2 (6 bases each). Germline-derived CDR1 and CDR2 are MNHEY and SVGEGT. There are 16 residues in the CDR3. The ends were cut back, 2 bases at V and 7 bases at J, with 20 bases in the middle. This chain's CDR3 is CASSYPGQLGGSTQYF. The CDR3 DNA sequence: TGTGCCAGCAGTTACCCCGGACAGCTTGGAGGGTCGACCCAGTACTTC.

V usage is TRBV9 and J usage is TRBJ1-3; 7 bases are shared with TRBD1. The length of the CDR3 is 15 residues. The germline V gene encodes CDR1 SGDLS and CDR2 YYNGEE. V was pared by 3 bases and J by 3 bases, with 6 bases of the junction left unmatched. As DNA, the CDR3 is TGTGCCAGCAGCGCCCCAGGGGGATTTGGAAACACCATATATTTT. As protein: CASSAPGGFGNTIYF.

This clonotype was observed a handful of times. The chain is built from TRBV10-3 and TRBJ1-1; 8 nucleotides agree with TRBD1. CDR1 is ENHRY and CDR2 is SYGVKD in the germline V gene. After removal of 0 bases from V and 1 base from J, the junction contained 1 base not matched to a gene. The CDR3 totals 15 residues. CDR3 protein: CAISESGQGNTEAFF. CDR3 nucleotides: TGTGCCATCAGTGAGTCCGGACAGGGGAACACTGAAGCTTTCTTT.

The chain combines TRBV7-3 with TRBJ1-6; possible D gene TRBD1, 5 bases. The CDR3 contains 15 residues. The germline CDR1 and CDR2 sequences are SGHTA and FQGTGA. V was trimmed by 4 bases and J by 7 bases, leaving 14 bases between them. The CDR3 nucleotides read TGTGCCAGCAGCTCCTCGGGACTCCAGAATTCACCCCTCCACTTT. Its protein product is CASSSSGLQNSPLHF.

This clonotype came up a few times. The V gene is TRBV4-3, the J gene TRBJ2-1; possible D gene TRBD2, 6 bases. Germline CDR1 LGHNA, CDR2 YSLEER. Trimming took 1 base from V and 3 from J, leaving 16 bases between them. The CDR3 has 17 residues. As DNA, the CDR3 is TGCGCCAGCAGCCAAGTCCTTTTAGGACTACTCTACAATGAGCAGTTCTTC. It yields the protein CASSQVLLGLLYNEQFF.

The J gene is TRBJ2-1, the V gene TRBV4-1; D is unclear. V gave up 1 base and J gave up 15 bases, with 16 bases separating them. The germline CDR1 and CDR2 sequences are MGHRA and YSYEKL. The CDR3 totals 13 residues. The CDR3 bases are TGCGCCAGCAGCCAAGGAACGGGTCAGCTCCTGTTCTTC. Translation gives CASSQGTGQLLFF.

The V gene is TRBV6-5, the J gene TRBJ2-2, with D perhaps given as TRBD1 or TRBD2 (6 bases each). The V and J ends lost 2 bases and 17 bases respectively, with 21 bases between them. The length of the CDR3 is 14 residues. Per germline, CDR1 MNHEY and CDR2 SVGAGI. The CDR3 nucleotides read TGTGCCAGCAGTTACGAGGGGGGCGCTCCTCCCCTTTTTTTT. Translated: CASSYEGGAPPLFF.